A single sample is the source of the 24 T cell receptor beta chains below, sequenced in a study of OX40 agonist ivuxolimab in advanced cancers. Using immunoSEQ multiplex PCR, the repertoire was profiled, and TCRdb retains in-frame clones only, with some absent. The sample lists 55,000 to 60,000 clones, just under 85% occurring once. The sequencing used CD4+ or CD8+ T cells sorted from blood, collected in a trial of the OX40 agonist ivuxolimab. The receptor set was obtained from an adult with an advanced solid tumor such as melanoma, head and neck, liver or kidney cancer.

The chain combines TRBV19 with TRBJ1-5; 10 positions agree with TRBD1. The J segment lost 1 base and the V segment lost 1 base, leaving 7 bases of the junction unmatched. This CDR3 comprises 18 residues. Germline CDR1 LNHDA, CDR2 SQIVND (reference sequence). CDR3 bases: TGTGCCAGTAGTATAGCGGGGACAGGGGTGGCCAGCAATCAGCCCCAGCATTTT. It yields the protein CASSIAGTGVASNQPQHF.

V gene TRBV30 combines with J gene TRBJ2-3, with 8 bases lining up with TRBD2. The CDR3 spans 15 residues. Germline V gene lookup returns CDR1 GTSNPN and CDR2 SVGIG (reference sequence). With 2 bases clipped from V and 3 bases from J, the junction kept 7 bases outside the gene matches. The CDR3 loop reads CAWSPPSGRTDTQYF. CDR3 in DNA: TGTGCCTGGAGTCCCCCGAGCGGGAGAACAGATACGCAGTATTTT.

As DNA, the CDR3 is TGTGCCACCAGCAGAGATCTGCTAGCGGGAGAGACCCAGTACTTC. Its protein is CATSRDLLAGETQYF. This chain joins TRBV15 and TRBJ2-5; 8 nucleotides match TRBD2. Losses at the gene ends were 0 bases for V and 4 bases for J; bases not matched to a gene: 4. CDR1 LNHNV and CDR2 YYDKDF come from the germline V gene (reference sequence). The CDR3 extends over 15 amino acids.

This chain's CDR3 is CASSLSSPSGPGELFF. CDR3 sequence (DNA): TGTGCCAGCAGCTTAAGCTCCCCATCCGGCCCCGGGGAGCTGTTTTTT. The V and J genes are TRBV7-2 and TRBJ2-2, with no clear D. The CDR3 sequence is 16 residues long. Germline V CDR1 and CDR2: SGHTA, FQGNSA. Between the trimmed V and J ends, which lost 2 bases and 6 bases, there was a span of 16 bases.

This chain uses TRBV18 with TRBJ2-3; TRBD2 matches 9 bases. V shed 3 bases, J shed 0 bases, and the junction held 1 base outside the gene matches. The CDR3 extends over 15 amino acids. The germline V gene encodes CDR1 KGHSH and CDR2 LQKENI. The CDR3, as DNA: TGTGCCAGCTCACCCGGGACTAGCAGCACAGATACGCAGTATTTT. Its translation is CASSPGTSSTDTQYF.

This clone has just one count. V is TRBV7-3 and J is TRBJ2-1; the match to TRBD2 covers 10 bases. The CDR3 consists of 15 residues. Germline CDR1 is SGHTA and CDR2 is FQGTGA. With 1 base clipped from V and 5 bases from J, the junction kept 2 bases outside the gene matches. CDR3 nucleotide sequence: TGTGCCAGCAGCTTAAGTAGCGGGGGGCACAATGAGCAGTTCTTC. It encodes CASSLSSGGHNEQFF.

This clone is a singleton in its sample. This chain connects TRBV28 to TRBJ2-5; 7 positions match TRBD1. Per the germline V gene, CDR1 is MDHEN and CDR2 is SYDVKM. Trimming removed 6 bases from V and 3 bases from J; junction bases left unmatched: 4. The length of the CDR3 is 13 residues. The DNA for the CDR3 is TGTGCCAGCAGCCCCGGACAGGAAGAGACCCAGTACTTC. Protein product: CASSPGQEETQYF.

The rearrangement links TRBV11-3 to TRBJ2-2; TRBD2 matches 10 bases. Trimming cost V 0 bases and J 5 bases; bases outside gene matches: 12. The germline gives CDR1 SGHNT, CDR2 YENEEA. CDR3 size: 19 residues. The CDR3, as DNA: TGTGCCAGCAGCTTAGATTATAGGCTAGCGGGAGCGCAAACCGGGGAGCTGTTTTTT. Protein: CASSLDYRLAGAQTGELFF.

This chain joins TRBV18 and TRBJ2-1; the match to TRBD1 covers 7 bases. Per germline, CDR1 KGHSH and CDR2 LQKENI. The CDR3 sequence is 17 residues long. V shed 4 bases, J shed 7 bases, and the junction held 16 bases outside the gene matches. The CDR3 loop is CASSQSTQGDLSNEQFF. The DNA of the CDR3 is TGTGCCAGCTCACAATCCACCCAGGGGGATTTATCGAATGAGCAGTTCTTC.

This clone has only one observation. The chain carries TRBV9 and TRBJ2-5, with D uncertain. The CDR3 extends over 15 amino acids. V was trimmed by 0 bases and J by 2 bases, leaving 11 bases between them. Germline assignment: CDR1 SGDLS and CDR2 YYNGEE. The CDR3 sequence: CASSVGLERQETQYF. CDR3 nucleotide sequence: TGTGCCAGCAGCGTAGGATTAGAAAGACAAGAGACCCAGTACTTC.

This rearrangement joins TRBV7-3 to TRBJ2-6, with 8 bases that match TRBD1. Unmatched junction bases numbered 5, after V lost 3 bases and J lost 1 base. The germline V gene has CDR1 SGHTA and CDR2 FQGTGA. This CDR3 comprises 17 residues. In DNA, the CDR3 is TGTGCCAGCAGCTTCAGGGGGCGGGTTTCTGGGGCCAACGTCCTGACTTTC. This sequence encodes CASSFRGRVSGANVLTF.

The chain combines TRBV18 with TRBJ2-2; 10 bases match TRBD2. V shed 3 bases and J 4 bases; nucleotides not matched to a gene: 8. Germline CDR1 and CDR2: KGHSH and LQKENI. This CDR3 comprises 17 residues. Here the CDR3 DNA reads TGTGCCAGCTCACCGGGGCTAGCGGGAGTCGGCACCGGGGAGCTGTTTTTT. Amino acids: CASSPGLAGVGTGELFF.

The chain links TRBV6-6 to TRBJ1-6; possibly TRBD1 for D (5 bases). Germline assignment: CDR1 MNHNY and CDR2 SVGAGI (reference sequence). This CDR3 contains 15 residues. Trimming took off 6 bases at V and 3 bases at J, with 12 bases between the two ends. The CDR3 protein is CASSLDNNYNSPLHF. For the CDR3, the DNA is TGTGCCAGCAGCTTGGACAACAACTATAATTCACCCCTCCACTTT.

This chain connects TRBV11-2 to TRBJ2-3; 11 bases match TRBD2. This CDR3 spans 15 amino acids. The V gene's germline CDR1 is SGHAT and CDR2 FQNNGV. Trimming removed 5 bases from V and 2 bases from J; junction bases left unmatched: 3. The CDR3 is CASSKGLADTDTQYF. DNA of the CDR3: TGTGCCAGCAGCAAGGGACTAGCGGACACAGATACGCAGTATTTT. Supplemented by reference TRBV11-2 and TRBJ2-3, the full variable domain reads EAGVAQSPRYKIIEKRQSVAFWCNPISGHATLYWYQQILGQGPKLLIQFQNNGVVDDSQLPKDRFSAERLKGVDSTLKIQPAKLEDSAVYLCASSKGLADTDTQYFGPGTRLTVL.

The chain has TRBV5-3 and TRBJ2-3; 11 bases are shared with TRBD1. TRBV5-3 is reported as an ORF; its role is uncertain. V trimming: 4 bases; J trimming: 5 bases; junction bases outside the gene matches: 18. The CDR3 runs to 19 residues. In nucleotides, the CDR3 is TGTGCCAGAAGCGTAAATCGGACAGGGGGCGCCGATTGTGGAGATACGCAGTATTTT. Translation gives CARSVNRTGGADCGDTQYF.

The chain couples TRBV30 to TRBJ1-1, with D maybe TRBD1 (5 bases). Trimming cost V 3 bases and J 2 bases, with 10 bases left between them. Germline V gene sequence: CDR1 GTSNPN, CDR2 SVGIG (reference sequence). The CDR3 is 13 residues long. Here the CDR3 reads CAWRWDSNTEAFF. In nucleotides, the CDR3 is TGTGCCTGGAGGTGGGACTCAAACACTGAAGCTTTCTTT.

The chain employs TRBV6-1 and TRBJ2-1, with TRBD2 matching 8 bases. J gave up 11 bases and V 3 bases, and 9 bases lay outside the gene matches. The germline V gene encodes CDR1 MNHNS and CDR2 SASEGT. The CDR3 contains 14 residues. The CDR3 DNA reads as TGTGCCAGCAGTGATGCGGCTAGCGGGCGTAAGCAGTTCTTC. Translated, it gives CASSDAASGRKQFF.

V usage is TRBV7-2 and J usage is TRBJ2-5, with D tentatively TRBD2 (6 bases). The V and J ends lost 3 bases and 0 bases respectively, with 11 bases between them. The CDR3 spans 15 residues. Germline CDR1 is SGHTA and CDR2 is FQGNSA. The CDR3 loop reads CASSLTGAYQETQYF. The CDR3 DNA is TGTGCCAGCAGCTTGACGGGAGCGTACCAAGAGACCCAGTACTTC.

A note on this clone: One end of the junction does not line up with germline, which may come from a read error. V gene TRBV6-5 combines with J gene TRBJ2-1; 7 bases fit TRBD2. The length of the CDR3 is 14 residues. From germline, CDR1 is MNHEY and CDR2 SVGAGI. The CDR3 sequence is CASSDSRGGNEQFF. DNA of the CDR3: TGTGCCAGCAGTGACTCCCGCGGGGGCAATGAGCAGTTCTTC.

The chain uses TRBV30 and TRBJ1-2; 7 nucleotides agree with TRBD1. V shed 3 bases and J 5 bases; nucleotides not matched to a gene: 9. The CDR3 has 14 residues. Germline loops: CDR1 GTSNPN, CDR2 SVGIG (reference sequence). CDR3 amino acids: CAWRPLDREYGYTF. As DNA, the CDR3 is TGTGCCTGGAGACCTCTCGACAGGGAATATGGCTACACCTTC.

CDR3 amino acids: CASSLDSVNTEAFF. In DNA, the CDR3 is TGTGCCAGCAGCTTAGACTCGGTGAACACTGAAGCTTTCTTT. The gene calls are TRBV11-2 and TRBJ1-1, with D unresolved. CDR1 and CDR2 (germline): SGHAT, FQNNGV. There are 14 residues in the CDR3. The germline V and J ends were trimmed by 0 bases and 0 bases, with 5 bases remaining between them.

The rearrangement joins TRBV19 to TRBJ1-1, with TRBD1 matching over 7 bases. Germline V gene data show CDR1 as LNHDA and CDR2 as SQIVND (reference sequence). J lost 1 base, V lost 6 bases, and 14 bases had no gene match. This CDR3 spans 17 amino acids. The CDR3 reads CASSDRDRLVPNTEAFF. The DNA for the CDR3 is TGTGCCAGTAGCGACCGGGACAGACTAGTACCGAACACTGAAGCTTTCTTT. The full variable domain, rest sourced from reference TRBV19 and TRBJ1-1, is DGGITQSPKYLFRKEGQNVTLSCEQNLNHDAMYWYRQDPGQGLRLIYYSQIVNDFQKGDIAEGYSVSREKKESFPLTVTSAQKNPTAFYLCASSDRDRLVPNTEAFFGQGTRLTVV.

The chain carries TRBV4-3 and TRBJ2-5, with D hard to call. The CDR3 contains 14 residues. Germline V lookup: CDR1 LGHNA, CDR2 YSLEER. V lost 0 bases and J lost 2, with 7 bases in between. CDR3 in DNA: TGCGCCAGCAGCCAAGATCACTTTCAAGAGACCCAGTACTTC. Encoded protein: CASSQDHFQETQYF.

The V call is TRBV14, the J call TRBJ2-3; D remains unclear. Trimming removed 5 bases at V and 10 bases at J, with 13 bases between. The CDR3 length is 12 residues. Germline CDR1 reads SGHDN; CDR2 reads FVKESK. The DNA for the CDR3 is TGTGCCAGCAGCGCCCAGGATACCCCGCAGTATTTT. Encoded protein: CASSAQDTPQYF.